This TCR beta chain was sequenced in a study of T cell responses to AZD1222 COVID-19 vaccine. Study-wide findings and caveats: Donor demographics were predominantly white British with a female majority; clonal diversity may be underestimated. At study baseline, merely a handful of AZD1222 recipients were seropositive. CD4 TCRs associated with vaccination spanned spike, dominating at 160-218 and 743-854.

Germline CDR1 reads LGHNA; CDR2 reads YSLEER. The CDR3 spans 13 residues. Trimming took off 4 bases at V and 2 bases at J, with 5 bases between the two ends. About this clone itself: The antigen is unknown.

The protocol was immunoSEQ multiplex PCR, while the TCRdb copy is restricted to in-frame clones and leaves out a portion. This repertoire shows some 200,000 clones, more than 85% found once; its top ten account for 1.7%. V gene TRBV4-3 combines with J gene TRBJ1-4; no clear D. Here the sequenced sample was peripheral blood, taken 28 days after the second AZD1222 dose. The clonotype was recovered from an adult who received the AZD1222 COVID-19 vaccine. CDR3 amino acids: CASSLMTNEKLFF. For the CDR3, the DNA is TGCGCCAGCAGCCTGATGACTAATGAAAAACTGTTTTTT.